The T cell receptor beta chain under discussion was sequenced for a study of OX40 agonist ivuxolimab in advanced cancers. About the study: People in dose escalation had one of these cancers: hepatocellular carcinoma, melanoma, renal cell or head and neck cancer. Study-level points and caveats: Clones of CD4+ and CD8+ blood T cells grew by week 6 at doses of 0.1 to 3.0 mg/kg.

Blood draws occurred at baseline, cycle 4 day 1, and cycle 7 day 1. V was cut by 1 base and J by 4 bases, with 8 bases left in between. CDR3 length: 13 amino acids. Germline CDR1 reads KGHSH; CDR2 reads LQKENI. Details on this clone: Its antigen is unknown.

Assay used: immunoSEQ multiplex PCR; TCRdb lists only in-frame clones, some missing. The repertoire holds 76,000 or so clones, approximately 83% seen once, with 5% to 7% in the top ten. The starting material was CD4+ or CD8+ T cells sorted from blood, obtained in a trial of the OX40 agonist ivuxolimab. This TCR derives from an adult with an advanced solid tumor such as melanoma, head and neck, liver or kidney cancer. The genes are TRBV18 and TRBJ2-7, with D possibly TRBD2 on 6 matching bases. The CDR3 sequence is CASSPQSGYEQYF. Written as DNA, the CDR3 is TGTGCCAGCTCACCACAGAGCGGGTACGAGCAGTACTTC.